The 8 T cell receptor beta chains in this list originate from one sample, sequenced in a study of blood T cell repertoires in COVID-19. TCRdb keeps only in-frame clones here, not all; method: immunoSEQ multiplex PCR. The repertoire holds about 250,000 clones, with 70% to 90% as singletons. Sequences were obtained from peripheral blood. The receptors here all came from a woman aged 40 to 50 who had recovered from COVID-19.

This clone has just a few counts. V usage is TRBV2 and J usage is TRBJ1-3, with D perhaps TRBD1 (5 bases). This CDR3 spans 15 amino acids. The V gene's germline CDR1 is SNHLY and CDR2 FYNNEI. V was cut by 5 bases and J by 0 bases, with 11 bases left in between. CDR3 amino acids: CASSKTGASGNTIYF. The CDR3 nucleotides read TGTGCCAGCAGTAAAACAGGAGCCTCTGGAAACACCATATATTTT.

Of note for this clone: Other DNA sequences in this specimen translate into the identical CDR3. The chain combines TRBV19 with TRBJ2-3, with D perhaps matching TRBD1 (5 bases). This CDR3 spans 14 amino acids. The germline gives CDR1 LNHDA, CDR2 SQIVND (reference sequence). Trimming pared 3 bases from V and 0 bases from J, leaving 7 bases between. In DNA form, the CDR3 reads TGTGCCAGTAGTATCGACAGCAGCACAGATACGCAGTATTTT. Translated: CASSIDSSTDTQYF.

Remarks on this clone: Its ends do not fully match the called genes, so a read error is possible. V gene TRBV19 combines with J gene TRBJ2-5, with 7 bases that match TRBD2. Germline V gives CDR1 LNHDA, CDR2 SQIVND (reference sequence). The CDR3 is 17 residues long. CDR3 bases: TGTGCCAGTAGAGCACGGGGCTCGCGGGAGCGGGGAGAGTCCCAGTACTTC. It encodes CASRARGSRERGESQYF.

This chain joins TRBV5-4 and TRBJ1-2; tentative D call: TRBD1 (5 bases). This CDR3 has 14 amino acids. CDR1 and CDR2 (germline): SGHNT, YYREEE (reference sequence). V shed 1 base and J shed 4 bases, with 11 bases lying between them. The CDR3: CASSLSGQAYGYTF. DNA for the CDR3: TGTGCCAGCAGCTTGTCAGGGCAGGCCTATGGCTACACCTTC.

The rearrangement joins TRBV27 to TRBJ2-7; 10 bases agree with TRBD2. The germline V gene has CDR1 MNHEY and CDR2 SMNVEV (reference sequence). V shed 2 bases and J 5 bases; nucleotides not matched to a gene: 9. The CDR3 runs to 16 residues. This chain's CDR3 is CASSLAPGLARHEQYF. Written as DNA, the CDR3 is TGTGCCAGCAGTTTAGCGCCGGGACTAGCGCGCCACGAGCAGTACTTC.

The rearrangement joins TRBV21-1 to TRBJ1-5. TRBV21-1 represents a pseudogene. The CDR3 is 15 residues long. CDR3: CASSKARGHWEGQHF. CDR3 in DNA: TGTGCCAGCAGCAAAGCGCGGGGACACTGGGAGGGCCAGCATTTT.

The CDR3 reads CASSHRGGLGEQFF. The CDR3 DNA sequence: TGTGCCAGCAGCCACCGCGGGGGCTTAGGTGAGCAGTTCTTC. The rearrangement joins TRBV7-3 to TRBJ2-1; TRBD2 is a possible D gene (7 bases). The CDR3 contains 14 residues. Looked up from germline, CDR1 is SGHTA and CDR2 is FQGTGA. V lost 5 bases and J 9 bases, leaving 17 bases between the germline ends.

The chain combines TRBV2 with TRBJ2-3; D remains ambiguous. The V gene lost 7 bases and the J gene lost 0 bases, with 11 bases spanning the gap. Germline V CDR1 and CDR2: SNHLY, FYNNEI. CDR3 size: 14 residues. CDR3 sequence reads: CASKAGTSTDTQYF. DNA of the CDR3: TGTGCCAGCAAGGCAGGTACGAGCACAGATACGCAGTATTTT. Drawing the rest from reference TRBV2 and TRBJ2-3, the complete variable domain is EPEVTQTPSHQVTQMGQEVILRCVPISNHLYFYWYRQILGQKVEFLVSFYNNEISEKSEIFDDQFSVERPDGSNFTLKIRSTKLEDSAMYFCASKAGTSTDTQYFGPGTRLTVL.